The clone carrying this T cell receptor (beta chain) occurred many times. This sample was included in a study of T-cell memory formation after mild COVID-19. Across the whole study: TCR clusters mostly belonged to single donors.

The V end lost 0 bases, the J end lost 3 bases, and 9 bases lay between the germline ends. Germline V gene data show CDR1 as SQVTM and CDR2 as ANQGSEA. CDR3 size: 13 residues. TCRdb reanalysed the 5' RACE reads using MiXCR and keeps one entry per CDR3 protein. The sample lists about 140,000 distinct CDR3 sequences, about 5.7% occurring once. The chain carries TRBV29-1 and TRBJ2-7; unclear D gene. The receptor was derived from an adult woman who had mild COVID-19 (a few samples of this study predate the infection). Cell type and time point are not known. The material sequenced was PBMCs or a T cell subset sorted from them (not recorded which). The chain's CDR3 is CSVEDDTSYEQYF. The DNA for the CDR3 is TGCAGCGTTGAAGACGATACGAGCTACGAGCAGTACTTC.